This T cell receptor beta chain derives from a study of cytomegalovirus exposure and HLA in healthy donors (dated by TCRdb to 2016 to 2017). For the wider study: An earlier analysis of 587 of the donors reported around 280 Gb of sequence data and 95 million to 140 million unique TCR beta sequences obtained from 180 million or so T cells. Around 300 gigabases of sequencing data and 70 million to 85 million unique TCR sequences were included in an early release covering roughly 600 HLA-typed donors. Of the 300 to 500 genotyped donors, 70% to 90% were placed in the genetic ancestry cluster associated with self-reported Caucasian donors. The aim of the study was to test whether cataloging public T cell receptors could identify signatures of past pathogen exposure. The study profiled the T cell repertoires of fewer than 850 subjects by immunosequencing and related them to cytomegalovirus serostatus. In addition to the first cohort of about 650 subjects, a separate validation cohort of 120 different subjects was used. To predict cytomegalovirus infection status, the study brought together high-throughput TCR immunosequencing, statistical association of individual TCRs with disease status, and machine learning. To study patterns of TCR occurrence, a later analysis re-analyzed previously published TCR beta repertoires from around 670 donors and added high-resolution HLA genotyping. In the later analysis, no new phenotypic data were used to find candidate immune exposures; instead, reliance was placed on TCR beta sequences and their occurrence across donors. In an earlier analysis of around 540 of the donors, high-throughput TCR beta sequencing was used to judge whether each TCR beta V gene segment behaved as functional or pseudogenic. Alongside the repertoire data, information on donor age, sex, ethnicity and CMV serostatus was compiled. In a later genetic analysis, genome-wide SNP genotypes for about 65% of the 666 donors were used, and that subset was treated as a discovery cohort. All discovery cohort repertoires had been generated using a single sequencing platform. Both class I and class II loci were covered by HLA typing, at four-digit resolution. The number of donors typed differed by locus, with roughly 620-630 for A, B, C, DRB1 and DQB1, 522 for DQA1, some 570 for DPA1, and some 450 for DPB1. Because of strong linkage in the cohort, five DR-DQ haplotypes were treated as single units for association and clustering. Across some 400 genotyped donors of the cohort, an average of approximately 240,000 unique TCR beta nucleotide sequences per donor were sequenced, and roughly 17% of those sequences were non-productive. Overall study outcomes, separate from this receptor: In a later analysis, several top co-occurrence clusters were reported to appear linked to parvovirus B19, influenza, CMV and Epstein-Barr virus. Specific HLA alleles were associated with 15,000 to 20,000 TCR beta sequences at a false discovery rate of 0.05 in a later analysis. Sequencing depth was assumed to be roughly uniform across donors in the presence/absence analyses, though that assumption may not hold. Immune exposure information for the cohort was limited to CMV serostatus. Correlated functional status among segregating V segments might be attributable to linkage disequilibrium, but an unknown experimental factor could not be ruled out. A further reported finding was that TCR beta sequences accurately predicted the HLA-A and HLA-B alleles for most subjects in the first cohort. In a later analysis, HLA-associated TCR beta chains showed more clonal expansion and lower generation probabilities than non-associated chains that were equally common. Assigning TCR associations to individual alleles was difficult when HLA alleles, especially DR and DQ, strongly co-occurred. The authors suggested that the approach could potentially be extended to other disease states and immunological phenotypes. Because HLA typing was missing for some donors at each locus, association tests included only the typed subset. In a later analysis, the rate of TCR association differed among HLA loci, with DRB1 alleles having the most associated TCRs and HLA-C alleles having the fewest. In the study, about 150 TCR beta chains were listed as associated with cytomegalovirus. An association between a missense DCLRE1C variant and V-gene and J-gene trimming of TCR beta chains was found in a later genetic analysis and replicated in an independent cohort. The earlier analysis of fewer than 750 of the donors excluded 15 to 20 rarely observed V segments, including chromosome 9 orphons, because counts were too low. The classifier was reported to diagnose cytomegalovirus status with high specificity and sensitivity in both the original cohort and the validation cohort. Only TCR beta chains were sequenced in this cohort, and the absence of alpha or paired-chain data limited detectable features. Compared with the roughly 670-donor mean, donors in an Asian-associated ancestry cluster had fewer N-insertions in productive TCRs, according to a later genetic analysis. In an earlier analysis of some 550 of the donors, most TCR beta V segments were observed in productive rearrangements about 90% or about 30% of the time, broadly matching IMGT annotations. Most TCR sequences were observed very rarely across donors, whereas some public TCRs were present in many individuals. A few of the identified cytomegalovirus-associated TCR beta chains were confirmed in vitro to be specific for cytomegalovirus antigens. A cluster of highly shared sequence variants was judged likely to be a technical artifact of the sequencing pipeline. According to a later analysis, most CMV-associated TCR beta chains appeared to be HLA-restricted, and the HLA associations seemed to be driven largely by CMV exposure.

Libraries were made using the immunoSEQ multiplex PCR assay. The multiplex PCR relied on a mix of 60 forward primers for TCR Vbeta segments and 13 reverse primers for TCR Jbeta segments. Amplification of the CDR3 region of rearranged TCR beta genes was performed with a multiplex PCR assay on genomic DNA. On the Illumina HiSeq System, the amplified TCR beta libraries were sequenced as 87-base-pair reads. The original methods were these. In a later analysis, tens of millions of unique TCR beta chains were counted across the 500 to 850 repertoires, and roughly 11 million of these chains were shared by at least two donors. To remove PCR and sequencing errors, raw reads were error-corrected and collapsed into unique sequences using a nearest-neighbor algorithm that merged closely related sequences. Alignment of CDR3 sequences to IMGT reference sequences was used to assign V, D and J gene segments. Each retained sequence needed at least a six-nucleotide match to both a V gene segment and a J gene segment. Rearrangements were classified as productive when the CDR3 lacked stop codons and remained in frame with V and J, and all other rearrangements were classified as non-productive. Following IMGT convention, CDR3 was defined as the stretch from the second conserved V-encoded cysteine up to the conserved J-encoded phenylalanine. The earlier analysis of 587 of the donors excluded any sequence lacking an unambiguous match to a single V gene segment. An earlier analysis of 500 to 700 of the donors classified V segments as functional when productive rearrangements were above 56.7% and as segregating when the standard deviation between donors was above 5%. A statistical classification framework was built to diagnose cytomegalovirus status from the catalog of TCR beta chain sequences. In a later analysis, TCR nucleotide sequences were compared against IMGT/GENE-DB human TR gene sequences so that V and J genes could be assigned. A later analysis assigned CDR3 sequences and most-parsimonious VDJ recombination scenarios with the TCRdist pipeline. In a later analysis, each TCR beta chain was defined by its CDR3 amino acid sequence together with its V-gene family, and reads without a unique V-gene family were excluded. In a later analysis, fewer than 600 highly shared, low-generation-probability nucleotide sequences were removed to address suspected cross-contamination and a sequencing artifact. A later analysis calculated a clonal expansion index for each public chain from normalized within-repertoire ranks of inferred template counts. Generation probabilities in a later analysis came from a VDJ recombination model fitted to out-of-frame rearrangements, and those results were checked against IGoR. In a later analysis, TCR-TCR, TCR-HLA and TCR-CMV co-occurrence was scored with hypergeometric tests, and a repertoire-size bias correction was applied to TCR pairs. A later analysis estimated false discovery rates by permuting HLA or CMV assignments 20 times. In a later analysis, co-occurring TCRs were grouped using DBSCAN, and TCRdist sequence similarity was added for clustering within HLA-allele-positive subsets. Repertoires with fewer than 30,000 or more than 120,000 public chains, plus five repertoires with anomalous nucleotide sharing, were excluded from co-occurrence clustering. Not all clones reach the TCRdb copy of this immuneACCESS table, which keeps in-frame sequences only. Checked studies attribute under half of the gap to unresolved V genes and leave the rest unexplained. V and J calls and clone size are given by that table; D and trimming were obtained from the DNA. The sample profile shows approximately 73,000 clones; about 60% of them were found once. The ten largest clones take up more than 5% of the sample.

The cohort consisted of 650 to 700 healthy bone marrow donors. Cohort members were all nominally healthy when sampled, although unrecorded immune exposures were likely present. The donor was CMV seropositive and belonged to the group of 250 to 350 seropositive cohort members. Every donor gave a peripheral blood sample, and the peripheral blood mononuclear cells from that sample were used for TCR beta sequencing. The Qiagen DNeasy Blood Extraction Kit was used to extract genomic DNA from the blood cell samples. On this clone: What this receptor recognizes is not known. Base quality data are lacking; no much larger clone is found one base away.

Sequencing was done on a sample of PBMCs. The receptor's source is a man aged 30 to 39 in good health and CMV-seropositive.

The CDR3 corresponds to CASSSGQGFTEAFF. The DNA sequence is TGTGCCAGCAGCTCAGGACAGGGATTCACTGAAGCTTTCTTT. This sequence uses TRBV5-4 and TRBJ1-1; 8 middle bases align to TRBD1. The junction shows trimming of 3 bases on V and 4 bases on J, and the gene matches do not reach 5 bases of it. For CDR1 and CDR2, the germline V gene (reference sequence) lists SGHNT and YYREEE. From its cysteine to its phenylalanine, the CDR3 spans 14 amino acids. The entry retains the CDR3 DNA only, 42 bases that are in frame from base 1.